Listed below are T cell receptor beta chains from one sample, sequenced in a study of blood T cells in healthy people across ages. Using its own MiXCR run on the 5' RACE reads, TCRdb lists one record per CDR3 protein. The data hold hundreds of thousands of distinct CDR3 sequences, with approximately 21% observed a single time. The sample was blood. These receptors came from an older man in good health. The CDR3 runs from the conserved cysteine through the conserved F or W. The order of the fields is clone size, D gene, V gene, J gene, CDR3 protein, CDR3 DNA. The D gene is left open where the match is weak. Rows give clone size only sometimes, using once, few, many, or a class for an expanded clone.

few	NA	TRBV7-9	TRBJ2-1	CASSLAMWDEQFF	TGTGCCAGCAGCTTAGCGATGTGGGATGAGCAGTTCTTC
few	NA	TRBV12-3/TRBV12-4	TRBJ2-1	CASSYKGYTGQFF	TGTGCCAGCAGTTACAAGGGATATACGGGGCAGTTCTTC
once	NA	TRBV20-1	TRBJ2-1	CSATTGTPYNEQFF	TGCAGTGCTACTACCGGGACACCCTACAATGAGCAGTTCTTC
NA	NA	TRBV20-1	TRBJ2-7	CSAGSTGISYEQYF	TGCAGTGCTGGTTCCACAGGGATATCCTACGAGCAGTACTTC
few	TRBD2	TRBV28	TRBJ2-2	CASTLAGGPSAGELFF	TGTGCCAGCACCCTAGCGGGAGGGCCGAGCGCCGGGGAGCTGTTTTTT
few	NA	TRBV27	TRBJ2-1	CASSLSNPAYNEQFF	TGTGCCAGCAGTTTATCAAACCCCGCCTACAATGAGCAGTTCTTC
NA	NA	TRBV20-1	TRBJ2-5	CSAPRQQETQYF	TGCAGTGCTCCTCGGCAGCAAGAGACCCAGTACTTC
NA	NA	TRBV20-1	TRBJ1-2	CSARQGKSLNYGYTF	TGCAGTGCTAGACAGGGCAAAAGCCTTAACTATGGCTACACCTTC
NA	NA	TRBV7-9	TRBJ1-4	CASSLGVNTRASTNEKLFF	TGTGCCAGCAGCTTAGGGGTCAACACCAGGGCCTCAACTAATGAAAAACTGTTTTTT
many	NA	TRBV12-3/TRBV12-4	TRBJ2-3	CASTYVSRTDTQYF	TGTGCCAGCACCTACGTTTCCCGCACAGATACGCAGTATTTT
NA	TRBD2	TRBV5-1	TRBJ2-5	CASTRAGGQETQYF	TGCGCCAGCACCCGAGCGGGAGGGCAAGAGACCCAGTACTTC
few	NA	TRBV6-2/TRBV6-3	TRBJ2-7	CASTQDPTYEQYF	TGTGCCAGCACCCAGGACCCGACCTACGAGCAGTACTTC
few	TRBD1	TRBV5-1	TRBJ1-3	CASSRTGRDENTIYF	TGCGCCAGCAGCCGGACAGGGCGGGACGAAAACACCATATATTTT
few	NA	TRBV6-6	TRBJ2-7	CASSPYNEQYF	TGTGCCAGCAGTCCTTACAACGAGCAGTACTTC
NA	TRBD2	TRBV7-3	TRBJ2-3	CASTLSGGSTDTQYF	TGTGCCAGCACCCTTAGCGGGGGGAGCACAGATACGCAGTATTTT
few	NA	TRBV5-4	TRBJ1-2	CATLQGYYGYTF	TGTGCCACCTTACAGGGTTACTATGGCTACACCTTC
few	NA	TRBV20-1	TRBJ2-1	CSARASTYNEQFF	TGCAGTGCTAGAGCATCAACCTACAATGAGCAGTTCTTC
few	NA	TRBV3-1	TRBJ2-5	CASSQAWRQQGETQYF	TGTGCCAGCAGCCAAGCGTGGAGGCAGCAAGGGGAGACCCAGTACTTC
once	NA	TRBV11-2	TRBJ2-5	CASSGGERETQYF	TGTGCCAGCAGCGGGGGAGAGCGAGAGACCCAGTACTTC
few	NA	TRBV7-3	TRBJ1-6	CASSFPGAQNNSPLHF	TGTGCCAGCAGCTTTCCCGGAGCGCAAAATAATTCACCCCTCCACTTT
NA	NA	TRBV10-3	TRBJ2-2	CAADAGQKNTGELFF	TGTGCCGCCGATGCGGGACAGAAGAACACCGGGGAGCTGTTTTTT
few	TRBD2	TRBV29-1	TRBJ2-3	CSVGPGLADLTDTQYF	TGCAGCGTTGGACCGGGACTAGCGGATCTCACAGATACGCAGTATTTT
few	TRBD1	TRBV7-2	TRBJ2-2	CASSNRGLGTGELFF	TGTGCCAGCAGCAACAGGGGGTTAGGCACCGGGGAGCTGTTTTTT
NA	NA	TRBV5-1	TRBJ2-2	CASRSGGELFF	TGCGCCAGCAGGTCTGGCGGGGAGCTGTTTTTT
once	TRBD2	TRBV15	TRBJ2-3	CATSRGGLAGGTDTQYF	TGTGCCACCAGCAGAGGTGGACTAGCGGGAGGCACAGATACGCAGTATTTT
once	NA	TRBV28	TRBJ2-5	CASSLNLGGRGQETQYF	TGTGCCAGCAGTTTAAATTTGGGGGGTCGAGGGCAAGAGACCCAGTACTTC
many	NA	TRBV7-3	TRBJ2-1	CASSSDPYNEQFF	TGTGCCAGCAGCTCGGACCCCTACAATGAGCAGTTCTTC
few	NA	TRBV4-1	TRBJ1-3	CASSQGPGPGNTIYF	TGCGCCAGCAGCCAAGGCCCAGGGCCTGGAAACACCATATATTTT
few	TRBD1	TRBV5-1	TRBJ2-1	CASSLEAGTVVNEQFF	TGCGCCAGCAGCTTGGAGGCCGGGACAGTGGTCAATGAGCAGTTCTTC